This is a list of T cell receptor beta chains from one sample in a study of T cell responses to AZD1222 COVID-19 vaccine. The protocol was immunoSEQ multiplex PCR, while the TCRdb copy is restricted to in-frame clones and leaves out a portion. Altogether 100,000 or so clones are present, roughly nine tenths being singletons, with the ten largest covering roughly a sixth. The specimen was peripheral blood, collected on day 0 of AZD1222 vaccination. The receptors here all came from an adult in good health. CDR3s include the opening cysteine and the closing phenylalanine or tryptophan. The order of the fields is J gene, clone size, D gene, V gene, CDR3 DNA, CDR3 protein. D genes are given only for firm matches. Size values are once, few and many counts, or a class for expanded clones, and some rows have none.

>TRBJ1-4|once|-|TRBV10-3
TGTGCCATCAGTGAGTCGGGCAGTCTCCTCAGTAGAAATGAAAAACTGTTTTTT
CAISESGSLLSRNEKLFF
>TRBJ2-2|-|-|TRBV30
TGTGCCTGGAGGTACCCAGGAAATCGGAACACCGGGGAGCTGTTTTTT
CAWRYPGNRNTGELFF
>TRBJ1-1|-|-|TRBV6-1
TGTGCCAGCAGTGACGGAAGGCGCATGAACACTGAAGCTTTCTTT
CASSDGRRMNTEAFF
>TRBJ2-4|-|-|TRBV7-9
TGTGCCAGCAGCCTCCGCGGTGGAGAAAACATTCAGTACTTC
CASSLRGGENIQYF
>TRBJ2-1|once|-|TRBV18
TGTGCCAGCTCACCTGGACTGGGGTCTGAGAATGAGCAGTTCTTC
CASSPGLGSENEQFF
>TRBJ2-2|-|TRBD1|TRBV4-1
TGCGCCAGCAGCCAGCAGAGGACAGGGAGGACCGGGGAGCTGTTTTTT
CASSQQRTGRTGELFF
>TRBJ1-1|-|-|TRBV5-1
TGCGCCAGCAGCCCTGGTCCCGGACAGACGACTGAAGCTTTCTTT
CASSPGPGQTTEAFF
>TRBJ2-7|-|-|TRBV18
TGTGCCAGCTCACCGGCCAGGGGGGGATACGAGCAGTACTTC
CASSPARGGYEQYF
>TRBJ1-4|-|TRBD1|TRBV11-2
TGTGCCAGCAGCCAAACGCTTCAGGGGGTGGGGGAAAAACTGTTTTTT
CASSQTLQGVGEKLFF
>TRBJ2-5|-|-|TRBV2
TGTGCCAGCAGTGAAGGCGGCAGGCCCCCACAAGAGACCCAGTACTTC
CASSEGGRPPQETQYF
>TRBJ1-2|once|TRBD1|TRBV6-5
TGTGCCAGCAGCCTAGGGACAGGGGGTTATGGCTACACCTTC
CASSLGTGGYGYTF
>TRBJ2-5|-|-|TRBV7-2
TGTGCCAGCAGCTTAGTGGAGGGGGAGACCCAGTACTTC
CASSLVEGETQYF
>TRBJ1-6|-|-|TRBV28
TGTGCCAGCAGTCTGGGGGATGCCTATAATTCACCCCTCCACTTT
CASSLGDAYNSPLHF
>TRBJ2-5|-|-|TRBV2
TGTGCCAGCAGTGAAGGTCAGGGCTACGAAGAGACCCAGTACTTC
CASSEGQGYEETQYF
>TRBJ1-1|-|-|TRBV24-1
TGTGCCACCAACTTCCCCTCTTGTCGGCCCACGAACACTGAAGCTTTCTTT
CATNFPSCRPTNTEAFF
>TRBJ1-2|-|-|TRBV28
TGTGCCAGCATGGAGGGATTGAGCGGCTACACCTTC
CASMEGLSGYTF
>TRBJ1-2|-|-|TRBV30
TGTGCCTGGAGTAGGGACACCAGGATTTACGACTATGGCTACACCTTC
CAWSRDTRIYDYGYTF
>TRBJ2-1|-|TRBD2|TRBV5-1
TGCGCCAGCAGCTTGACCAGCGGGGCATTAAATGAGCAGTTCTTC
CASSLTSGALNEQFF
>TRBJ2-5|-|TRBD2|TRBV11-3
TGTGCCAGCAGCTTAGCGTGGAGACTAGCGGGAGGGGAGACCCAGTACTTC
CASSLAWRLAGGETQYF
>TRBJ1-1|-|-|TRBV27
TGTGCCAGCAGTTTATGGGGCAGGAACACTGAAGCTTTCTTT
CASSLWGRNTEAFF
>TRBJ1-1|once|-|TRBV7-9
TGTGCCAGCAGCTTAGTAAGGGGGGCTAATGGCACTGAAGCTTTCTTT
CASSLVRGANGTEAFF
>TRBJ1-2|-|-|TRBV24-1
TGTGCCACCAGTGATTTGGGGCGGAACTATGGCTACACCTTC
CATSDLGRNYGYTF
>TRBJ1-1|few|-|TRBV12-3/TRBV12-4
TGTGCCAGTGGTTTAGGGCCGGGCACTGAAGCTTTCTTT
CASGLGPGTEAFF
>TRBJ1-2|-|-|TRBV6-1
TGTGCCAGCAGTGATATAGGCGGGGGGGACTATGGCTACACCTTC
CASSDIGGGDYGYTF
>TRBJ1-2|-|TRBD1|TRBV5-1
TGCGCCAGCAGCTTGATCCCGGACAGGGGAAATAGTGGCTACACCTTC
CASSLIPDRGNSGYTF
>TRBJ2-2|once|TRBD1|TRBV6-6
TGTGCCAGCAAAACAGGGGGCGTATCCGGGGAGCTGTTTTTT
CASKTGGVSGELFF
>TRBJ2-2|-|-|TRBV5-1
TGCGCCAGCAGCGCCGGGACGGCGGACACCGGGGAGCTGTTTTTT
CASSAGTADTGELFF
>TRBJ1-6|-|-|TRBV6-5
TGTGCCAGCAAGGGTAATTCACCCCTCCACTTT
CASKGNSPLHF
>TRBJ2-1|-|TRBD2|TRBV5-1
TGCGCCAGCAGCTCTCCCGGGGGTAGCGGGAGTAGGGGGTTCTACAATGAGCAGTTCTTC
CASSSPGGSGSRGFYNEQFF
>TRBJ2-2|-|TRBD1|TRBV10-3
TGTGCCATCAGTGGACAGGGGGTCACCGGGGAGCTGTTTTTT
CAISGQGVTGELFF
>TRBJ2-3|-|-|TRBV9
TGTGCCAGCAGCGTAGTTGGAACTGGTACGCAGTATTTT
CASSVVGTGTQYF
>TRBJ1-2|-|TRBD1|TRBV5-1
TGCGCCAGCAGGTTTCAAGGGGACAGGGCTGGTGGCTACACCTTC
CASRFQGDRAGGYTF
>TRBJ1-2|-|-|TRBV7-2
TGTGCCAGCAGCCAGAACTTGGGACTGCGCTATGGCTACACCTTC
CASSQNLGLRYGYTF
>TRBJ2-3|-|TRBD1|TRBV11-3
TGTGCCAGCAGCTTAGCCCACGGGACAGCAGGCACAGATACGCAGTATTTT
CASSLAHGTAGTDTQYF
>TRBJ1-1|-|-|TRBV19
TGTGCCAGTAGTATTGTGCAATCGAACACTGAAGCTTTCTTT
CASSIVQSNTEAFF
>TRBJ1-3|-|-|TRBV3-1/TRBV3-2
TGTGCCAGCAGCCAAGGCTTCCGGGGCAGAAAAGGAAACACCATATATTTT
CASSQGFRGRKGNTIYF
>TRBJ2-7|-|-|TRBV27
TGTGCCAGCAGTTTAAAGGGGGGCAGGGGGAGCTCCTACGAGCAGTACTTC
CASSLKGGRGSSYEQYF
>TRBJ2-2|-|-|TRBV6-1
TGTGCCAGCAGTGAACCTGGGGTCGGGGAGCTGTTTTTT
CASSEPGVGELFF
>TRBJ1-5|-|-|TRBV6-4
TGTGCCAGCAGTCCATTCGGCGGGACTCAGCCCCAGCATTTT
CASSPFGGTQPQHF
>TRBJ1-4|-|-|TRBV28
TGTGCCAGCAGTTTTGGGGGCAGTTCTAATGAAAAACTGTTTTTT
CASSFGGSSNEKLFF
>TRBJ2-1|-|TRBD2|TRBV5-1
TGCGCCAGCAGCGTAGGACTAGAAGAGAATGAGCAGTTCTTC
CASSVGLEENEQFF
>TRBJ1-5|-|-|TRBV12-3/TRBV12-4
TGTGCCAGCAGCAGGGAAAGCAATCAGCCCCAGCATTTT
CASSRESNQPQHF
>TRBJ2-1|-|-|TRBV5-1
TGCGCCAGCAGCTATGCTGGGGGGGCCGGCTACAATGAGCAGTTCTTC
CASSYAGGAGYNEQFF
>TRBJ1-5|once|-|TRBV10-3
TGTGCCATCAGTGACCAGGGCCCAGGGGAGCCCCAGCATTTT
CAISDQGPGEPQHF
>TRBJ2-1|-|-|TRBV9
TGTGCCAGCAGCGCTCAGGGGACCTACTACAATGAGCAGTTCTTC
CASSAQGTYYNEQFF
>TRBJ1-2|-|-|TRBV6-6
TGTGCCAGCAGAGAGGGGAGGGACTATGGCTACACCTTC
CASREGRDYGYTF
>TRBJ2-5|-|TRBD2|TRBV11-1
TGTGCCAGCAACCCTAGCGGGACCCGTAACCAAGAGACCCAGTACTTC
CASNPSGTRNQETQYF
>TRBJ1-6|-|-|TRBV7-2
TGTGCCAGCAGCCTACAGGGTCCAGAAAATTCACCCCTCCACTTT
CASSLQGPENSPLHF
>TRBJ1-2|-|-|TRBV19
TGTGCCAGTGAGGGAACAACTTATGGCTACACCTTC
CASEGTTYGYTF
>TRBJ1-3|-|-|TRBV7-6
TGTGCCAGCAGCCTCCTGGGAGGGCTGTCTGGAAACACCATATATTTT
CASSLLGGLSGNTIYF
>TRBJ1-3|-|TRBD1|TRBV11-3
TGTGCCAGCAGCTCCCTTTACAGGGGGCTTGGAAACACCATATATTTT
CASSSLYRGLGNTIYF
>TRBJ1-2|-|TRBD1|TRBV14
TGTGCCAGCAGCACAGGGGAGGTGGTCTATGGCTACACCTTC
CASSTGEVVYGYTF
>TRBJ2-1|few|TRBD2|TRBV5-1
TGCGCCAGCAGCTTGGGGACTAGCTCCTACAATGAGCAGTTCTTC
CASSLGTSSYNEQFF
>TRBJ2-5|-|TRBD1|TRBV5-6
TGTGCCAGCAGCTTGGGACAGGGGAAGGTGACCCAGTACTTC
CASSLGQGKVTQYF
>TRBJ2-5|-|TRBD2|TRBV10-2
TGCGCCAGCAGATTAGCGGGTCAAGAGACCCAGTACTTC
CASRLAGQETQYF
>TRBJ2-3|-|-|TRBV3-1/TRBV3-2
TGTGCCAGCAGCCACGGTTTGTCGGGACCTTCAGGGGATACGCAGTATTTT
CASSHGLSGPSGDTQYF
>TRBJ1-2|-|-|TRBV6-5
TGTGCCAGCAGTCTCCGGACTAACTATGGCTACACCTTC
CASSLRTNYGYTF
>TRBJ2-3|-|-|TRBV12-3/TRBV12-4
TGTGCCAGCAGCCCCATAAATACGCAGTATTTT
CASSPINTQYF